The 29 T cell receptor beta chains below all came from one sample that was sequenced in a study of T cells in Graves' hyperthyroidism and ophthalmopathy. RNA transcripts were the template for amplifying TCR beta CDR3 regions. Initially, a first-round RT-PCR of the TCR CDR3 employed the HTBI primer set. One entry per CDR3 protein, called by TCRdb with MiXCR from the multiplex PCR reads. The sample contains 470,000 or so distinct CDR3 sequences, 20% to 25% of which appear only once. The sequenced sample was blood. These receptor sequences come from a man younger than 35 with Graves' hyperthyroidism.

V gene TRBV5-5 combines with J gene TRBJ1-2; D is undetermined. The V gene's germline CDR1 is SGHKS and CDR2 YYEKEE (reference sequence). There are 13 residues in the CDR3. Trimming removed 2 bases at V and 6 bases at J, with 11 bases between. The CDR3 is CASSFGSFDGYTF. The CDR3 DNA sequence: TGTGCCAGCAGCTTCGGATCATTCGATGGCTACACCTTC.

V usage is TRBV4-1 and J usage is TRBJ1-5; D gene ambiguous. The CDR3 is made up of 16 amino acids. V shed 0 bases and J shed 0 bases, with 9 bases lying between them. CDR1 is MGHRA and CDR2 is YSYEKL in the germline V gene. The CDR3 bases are TGCGCCAGCAGCCAAGATTCGACCGTTAGCAATCAGCCCCAGCATTTT. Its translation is CASSQDSTVSNQPQHF.

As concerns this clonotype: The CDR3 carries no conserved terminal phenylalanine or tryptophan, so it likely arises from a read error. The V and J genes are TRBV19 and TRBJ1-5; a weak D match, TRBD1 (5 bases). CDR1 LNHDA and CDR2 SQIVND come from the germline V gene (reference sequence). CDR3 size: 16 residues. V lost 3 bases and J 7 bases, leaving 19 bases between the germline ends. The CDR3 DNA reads TGTGCCAGTAGTATTTTGGGGTCCAGGGCCAGGCAGCCCCAGCATTCT. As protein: CASSILGSRARQPQHS.

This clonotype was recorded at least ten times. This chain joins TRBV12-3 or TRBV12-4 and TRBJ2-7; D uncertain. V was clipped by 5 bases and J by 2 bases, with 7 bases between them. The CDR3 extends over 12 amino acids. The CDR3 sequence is CASSPTAYEQYF. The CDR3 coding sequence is TGTGCCAGCAGTCCGACGGCCTACGAGCAGTACTTC.

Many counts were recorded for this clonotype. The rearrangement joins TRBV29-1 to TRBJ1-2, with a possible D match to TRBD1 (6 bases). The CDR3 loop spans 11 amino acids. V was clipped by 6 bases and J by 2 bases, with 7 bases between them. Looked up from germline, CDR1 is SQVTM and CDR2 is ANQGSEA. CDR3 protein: CSVQGNYGYTF. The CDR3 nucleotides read TGCAGCGTCCAGGGGAACTATGGCTACACCTTC. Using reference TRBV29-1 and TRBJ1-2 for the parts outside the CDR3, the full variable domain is SAVISQKPSRDICQRGTSLTIQCQVDSQVTMMFWYRQQPGQSLTLIATANQGSEATYESGFVIDKFPISRPNLTFSTLTVSNMSPEDSSIYLCSVQGNYGYTFGSGTRLTVV.

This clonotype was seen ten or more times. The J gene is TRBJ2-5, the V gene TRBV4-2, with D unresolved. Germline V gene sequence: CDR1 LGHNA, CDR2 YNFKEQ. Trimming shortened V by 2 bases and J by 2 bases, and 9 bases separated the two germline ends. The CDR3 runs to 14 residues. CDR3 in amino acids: CASSQNGRQETQYF. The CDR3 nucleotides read TGTGCCAGCAGCCAAAACGGCAGACAAGAGACCCAGTACTTC.

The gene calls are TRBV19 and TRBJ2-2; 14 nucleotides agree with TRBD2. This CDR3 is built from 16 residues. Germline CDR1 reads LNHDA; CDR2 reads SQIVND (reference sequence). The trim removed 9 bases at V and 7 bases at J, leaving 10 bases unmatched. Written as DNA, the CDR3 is TGTGCCAGCAGGACTAGCGGGAGGATACATCTCGGGGAGCTGTTTTTT. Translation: CASRTSGRIHLGELFF. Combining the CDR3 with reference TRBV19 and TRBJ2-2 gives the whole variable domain DGGITQSPKYLFRKEGQNVTLSCEQNLNHDAMYWYRQDPGQGLRLIYYSQIVNDFQKGDIAEGYSVSREKKESFPLTVTSAQKNPTAFYLCASRTSGRIHLGELFFGEGSRLTVL.

CDR3 region: CASSLNRANSPLHF. CDR3 nucleotide sequence: TGTGCCAGCAGTTTAAACAGGGCTAATTCACCCCTCCACTTT. This sequence joins TRBV28 and TRBJ1-6; perhaps TRBD1 as D (6 bases). Germline loops: CDR1 MDHEN, CDR2 SYDVKM. V lost 2 bases to trimming and J lost 6 bases, with 8 bases between them. The CDR3 loop spans 14 amino acids.

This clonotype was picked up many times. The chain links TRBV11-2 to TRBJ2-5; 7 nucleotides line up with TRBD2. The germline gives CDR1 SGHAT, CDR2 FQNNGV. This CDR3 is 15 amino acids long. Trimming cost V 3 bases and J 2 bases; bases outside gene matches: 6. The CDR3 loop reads CASSFTSAQQETQYF. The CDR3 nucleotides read TGTGCCAGCAGCTTCACTAGCGCCCAACAAGAGACCCAGTACTTC.

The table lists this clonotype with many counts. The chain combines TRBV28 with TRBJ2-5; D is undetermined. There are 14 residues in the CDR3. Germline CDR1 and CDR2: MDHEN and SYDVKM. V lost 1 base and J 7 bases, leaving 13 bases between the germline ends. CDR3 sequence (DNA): TGTGCCAGCAGTTTATCCCGGATCCCCAGGACCCAGTACTTC. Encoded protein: CASSLSRIPRTQYF. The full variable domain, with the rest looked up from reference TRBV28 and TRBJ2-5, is DVKVTQSSRYLVKRTGEKVFLECVQDMDHENMFWYRQDPGLGLRLIYFSYDVKMKEKGDIPEGYSVSREKKERFSLILESASTNQTSMYLCASSLSRIPRTQYFGPGTRLLVL.

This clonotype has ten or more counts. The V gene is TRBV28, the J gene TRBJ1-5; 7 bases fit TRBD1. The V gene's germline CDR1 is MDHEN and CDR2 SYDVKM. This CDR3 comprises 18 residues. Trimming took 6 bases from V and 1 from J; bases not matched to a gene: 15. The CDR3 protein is CASRAKSFRGISNQPQHF. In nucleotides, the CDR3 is TGTGCCAGCAGGGCAAAATCCTTCAGGGGGATCAGCAATCAGCCCCAGCATTTT.

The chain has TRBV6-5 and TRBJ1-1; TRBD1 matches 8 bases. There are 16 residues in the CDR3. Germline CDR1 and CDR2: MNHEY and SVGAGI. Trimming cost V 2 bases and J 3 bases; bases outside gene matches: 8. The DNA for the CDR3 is TGTGCCAGCAGTTACGGGATCCAGACAGGGGACACTGAAGCTTTCTTT. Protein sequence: CASSYGIQTGDTEAFF.

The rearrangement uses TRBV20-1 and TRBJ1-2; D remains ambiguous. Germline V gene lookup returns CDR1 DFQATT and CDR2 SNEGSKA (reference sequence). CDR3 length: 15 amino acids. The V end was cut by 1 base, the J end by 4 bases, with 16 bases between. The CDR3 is CSARASNQVSYGYTF. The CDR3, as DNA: TGCAGTGCTAGAGCATCAAATCAGGTTTCCTATGGCTACACCTTC.

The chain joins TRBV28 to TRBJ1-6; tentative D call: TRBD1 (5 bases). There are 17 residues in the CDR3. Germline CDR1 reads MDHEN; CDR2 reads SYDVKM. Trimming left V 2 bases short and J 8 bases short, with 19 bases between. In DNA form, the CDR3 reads TGTGCCAGCAGTTTAATGGACATTCTCGGTGGGCATTCACCCCTCCACTTT. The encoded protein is CASSLMDILGGHSPLHF.

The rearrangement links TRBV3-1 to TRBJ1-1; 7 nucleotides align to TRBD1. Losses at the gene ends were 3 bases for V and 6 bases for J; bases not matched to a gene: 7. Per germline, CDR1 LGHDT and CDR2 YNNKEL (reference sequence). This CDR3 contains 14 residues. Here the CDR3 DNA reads TGTGCCAGCAGCCAGGTCGGACAGGCCTCTGAAGCTTTCTTT. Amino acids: CASSQVGQASEAFF.

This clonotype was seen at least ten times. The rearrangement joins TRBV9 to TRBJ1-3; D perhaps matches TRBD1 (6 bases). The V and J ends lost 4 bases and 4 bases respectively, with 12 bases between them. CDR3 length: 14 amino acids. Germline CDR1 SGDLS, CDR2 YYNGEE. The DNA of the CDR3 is TGTGCCAGCAGCAACAGGGCGTCAGGAAACACCATATATTTT. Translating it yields CASSNRASGNTIYF.

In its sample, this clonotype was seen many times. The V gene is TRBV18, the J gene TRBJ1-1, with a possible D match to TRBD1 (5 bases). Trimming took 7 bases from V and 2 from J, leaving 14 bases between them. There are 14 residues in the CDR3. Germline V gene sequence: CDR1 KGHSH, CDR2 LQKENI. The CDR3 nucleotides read TGTGCCAGCTGGGGTTCGACAGCTAACACTGAAGCTTTCTTT. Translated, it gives CASWGSTANTEAFF.

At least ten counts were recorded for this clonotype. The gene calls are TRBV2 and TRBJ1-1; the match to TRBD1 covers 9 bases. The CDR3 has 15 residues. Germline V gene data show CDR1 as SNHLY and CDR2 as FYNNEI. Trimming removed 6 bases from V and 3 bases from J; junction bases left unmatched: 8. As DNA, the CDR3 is TGTGCCAGCAGGCCCCCCGGGACAGGGTACACTGAAGCTTTCTTT. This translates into CASRPPGTGYTEAFF.

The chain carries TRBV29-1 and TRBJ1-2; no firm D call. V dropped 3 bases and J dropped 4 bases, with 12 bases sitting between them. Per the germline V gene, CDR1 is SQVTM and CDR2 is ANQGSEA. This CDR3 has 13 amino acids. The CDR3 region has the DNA TGCAGCGTTGATTCAGTGGGGTTCTATGGCTACACCTTC. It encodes CSVDSVGFYGYTF. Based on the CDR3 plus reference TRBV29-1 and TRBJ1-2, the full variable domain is SAVISQKPSRDICQRGTSLTIQCQVDSQVTMMFWYRQQPGQSLTLIATANQGSEATYESGFVIDKFPISRPNLTFSTLTVSNMSPEDSSIYLCSVDSVGFYGYTFGSGTRLTVV.

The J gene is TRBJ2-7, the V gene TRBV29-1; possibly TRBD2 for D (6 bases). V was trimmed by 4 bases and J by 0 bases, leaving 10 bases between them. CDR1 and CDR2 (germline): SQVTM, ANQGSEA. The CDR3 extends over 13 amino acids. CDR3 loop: CSVALLASYEQYF. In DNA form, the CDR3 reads TGCAGCGTTGCCCTACTAGCCTCCTACGAGCAGTACTTC.

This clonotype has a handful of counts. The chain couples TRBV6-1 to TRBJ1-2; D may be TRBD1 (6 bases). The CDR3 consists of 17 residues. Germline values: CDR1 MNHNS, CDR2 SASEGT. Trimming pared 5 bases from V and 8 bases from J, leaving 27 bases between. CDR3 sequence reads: CASSPVRSRGSLRGYTF. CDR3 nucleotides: TGTGCCAGCAGTCCCGTCCGAAGCAGGGGCTCTTTGCGAGGCTACACCTTC.

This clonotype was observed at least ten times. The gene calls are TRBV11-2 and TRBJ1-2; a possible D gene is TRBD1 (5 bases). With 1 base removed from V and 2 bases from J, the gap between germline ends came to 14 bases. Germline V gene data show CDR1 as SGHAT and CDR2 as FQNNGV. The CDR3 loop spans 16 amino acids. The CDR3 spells CASSLVSGPSNYGYTF. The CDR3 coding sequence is TGTGCCAGCAGCTTAGTGTCAGGGCCCTCGAACTATGGCTACACCTTC.

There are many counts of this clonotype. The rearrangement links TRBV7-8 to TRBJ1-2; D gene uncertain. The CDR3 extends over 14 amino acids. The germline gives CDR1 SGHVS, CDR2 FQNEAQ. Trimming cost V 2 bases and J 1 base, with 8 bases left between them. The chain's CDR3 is CASSLPRVNYGYTF. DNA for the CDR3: TGTGCCAGCAGCTTACCGCGGGTTAACTATGGCTACACCTTC.

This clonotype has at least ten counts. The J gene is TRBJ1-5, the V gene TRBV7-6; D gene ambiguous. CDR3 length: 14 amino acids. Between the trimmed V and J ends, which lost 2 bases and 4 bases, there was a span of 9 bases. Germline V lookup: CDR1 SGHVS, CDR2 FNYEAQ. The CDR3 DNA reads TGTGCCAGCAGCTTATGGGAGGAAAATCAGCCCCAGCATTTT. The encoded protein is CASSLWEENQPQHF.

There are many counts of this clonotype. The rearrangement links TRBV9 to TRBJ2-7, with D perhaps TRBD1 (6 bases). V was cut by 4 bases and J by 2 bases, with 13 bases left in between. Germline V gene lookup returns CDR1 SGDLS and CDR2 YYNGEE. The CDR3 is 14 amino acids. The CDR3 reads CASSPQGSPYEQYF. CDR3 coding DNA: TGTGCCAGCAGCCCCCAGGGGTCTCCCTACGAGCAGTACTTC.

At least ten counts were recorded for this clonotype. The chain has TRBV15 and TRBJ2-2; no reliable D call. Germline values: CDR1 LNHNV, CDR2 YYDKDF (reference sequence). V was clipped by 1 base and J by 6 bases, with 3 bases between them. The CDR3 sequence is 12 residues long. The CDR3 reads CATSRGSGELFF. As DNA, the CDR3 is TGTGCCACCAGCAGAGGGTCCGGGGAGCTGTTTTTT.

Here the CDR3 reads CASSIVADQPQHF. CDR3 sequence (DNA): TGTGCCAGCAGTATAGTGGCGGATCAGCCCCAGCATTTT. This chain joins TRBV6-1 and TRBJ1-5; no firm D call. Trimming removed 5 bases from V and 5 bases from J, with 10 bases in between. The germline V gene has CDR1 MNHNS and CDR2 SASEGT. The CDR3 has 13 amino acids.

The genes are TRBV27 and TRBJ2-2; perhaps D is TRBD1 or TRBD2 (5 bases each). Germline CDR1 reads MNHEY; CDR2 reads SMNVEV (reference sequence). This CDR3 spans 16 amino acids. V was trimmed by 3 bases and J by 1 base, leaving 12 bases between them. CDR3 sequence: CASSLSGTVNTGELFF. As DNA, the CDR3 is TGTGCCAGCAGTTTGTCCGGGACGGTGAACACCGGGGAGCTGTTTTTT.

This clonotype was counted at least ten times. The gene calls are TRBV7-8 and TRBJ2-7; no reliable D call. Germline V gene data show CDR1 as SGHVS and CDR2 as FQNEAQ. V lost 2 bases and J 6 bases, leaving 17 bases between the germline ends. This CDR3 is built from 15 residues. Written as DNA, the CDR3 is TGTGCCAGCAGCTTACCTGGGCTAGGGATCGGCGAGCAGTACTTC. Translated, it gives CASSLPGLGIGEQYF.